The rows below give T cell receptor beta chains drawn from one sample of a study of T cells in Graves' hyperthyroidism and ophthalmopathy. TCRdb re-called the multiplex PCR reads with MiXCR, one entry per CDR3 protein. The table shows some 380,000 distinct CDR3 sequences, with roughly 14% occurring only once. Sequenced: blood. The origin of the receptors is a man aged 25-45 years with Graves' hyperthyroidism that later progressed to Graves' ophthalmopathy. CDR3s include the opening cysteine and the closing phenylalanine or tryptophan.

V gene	J gene	CDR3 protein
TRBV28	TRBJ1-5	CASSFQGYGRNQPQHF
TRBV6-2/TRBV6-3	TRBJ1-1	CASSKHGGAFF
TRBV27	TRBJ2-7	CASSLLLAGLPYEQYF
TRBV7-9	TRBJ1-4	CASSSSAAPNEKLFF
TRBV7-8	TRBJ1-4	CASSLGMGGQGGGEKLFF
TRBV20-1	TRBJ2-4	CSAPGLAAHLAKNIQYF
TRBV7-9	TRBJ2-7	CASSSNLASSYEQYF
TRBV9	TRBJ1-3	CASSARTGRGNTIYF
TRBV5-1	TRBJ2-3	CASSLEGRSNTDTQYF
TRBV5-1	TRBJ1-2	CASGTTVNYGYTF
TRBV5-1	TRBJ2-5	CASSPTTDGETQYF
TRBV12-5	TRBJ1-1	CASGFGRGIYTEAFF
TRBV4-1	TRBJ1-6	CASSQESFSYNSPLHF
TRBV6-6	TRBJ2-5	CASSYSRTGGAGTQYF
TRBV10-3	TRBJ2-3	CAISGPSGGLGDTQYF
TRBV20-1	TRBJ2-5	CSPTRGPGGLGETQYF
TRBV6-1	TRBJ2-1	CASSEGQLGNNEQFF
TRBV6-1	TRBJ1-5	CASSERGPQPQHF